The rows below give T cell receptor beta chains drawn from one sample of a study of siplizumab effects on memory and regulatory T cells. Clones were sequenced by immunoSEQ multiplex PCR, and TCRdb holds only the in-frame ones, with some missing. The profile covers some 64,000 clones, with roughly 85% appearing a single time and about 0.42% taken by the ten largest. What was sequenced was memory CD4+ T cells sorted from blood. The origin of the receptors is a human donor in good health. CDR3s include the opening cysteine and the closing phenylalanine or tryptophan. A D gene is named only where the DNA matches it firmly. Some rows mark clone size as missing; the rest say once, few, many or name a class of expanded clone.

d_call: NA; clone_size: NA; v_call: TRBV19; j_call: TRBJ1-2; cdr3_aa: CASNRGSGYTF; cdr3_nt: TGTGCCAGTAATAGGGGGAGTGGCTACACCTTC
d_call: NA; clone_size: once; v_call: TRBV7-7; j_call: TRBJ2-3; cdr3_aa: CASSPTGATDTQYF; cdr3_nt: TGTGCCAGCAGCCCCACGGGGGCAACAGATACGCAGTATTTT
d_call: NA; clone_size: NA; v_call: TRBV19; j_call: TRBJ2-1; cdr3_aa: CASRKWGDEQFF; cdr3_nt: TGTGCCAGTAGGAAGTGGGGTGACGAGCAGTTCTTC
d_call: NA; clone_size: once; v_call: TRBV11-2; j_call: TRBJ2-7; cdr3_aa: CASSLEGGAAYEQYF; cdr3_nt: TGTGCCAGCAGCTTAGAAGGTGGGGCCGCCTACGAGCAGTACTTC
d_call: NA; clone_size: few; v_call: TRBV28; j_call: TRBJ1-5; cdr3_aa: CASRGSDSRNQPQHF; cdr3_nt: TGTGCCAGCAGGGGATCGGACAGCCGCAATCAGCCCCAGCATTTT
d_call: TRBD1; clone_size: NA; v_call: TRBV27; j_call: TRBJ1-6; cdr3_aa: CASSLPQQGAAVSPLHF; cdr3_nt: TGTGCCAGCAGTTTACCCCAACAGGGGGCTGCGGTATCACCCCTCCACTTT
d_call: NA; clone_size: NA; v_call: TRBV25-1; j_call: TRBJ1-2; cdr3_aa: CASSAGRGYTF; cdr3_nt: TGTGCCAGCAGTGCAGGGCGCGGCTACACCTTC
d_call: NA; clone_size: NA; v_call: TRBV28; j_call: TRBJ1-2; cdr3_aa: CASSLWGANYGYTF; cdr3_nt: TGTGCCAGCAGTTTATGGGGAGCTAACTATGGCTACACCTTC
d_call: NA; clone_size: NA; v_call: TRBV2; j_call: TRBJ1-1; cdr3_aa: CASTIRGGTEAFF; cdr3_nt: TGTGCCAGCACAATCAGAGGCGGTACTGAAGCTTTCTTT
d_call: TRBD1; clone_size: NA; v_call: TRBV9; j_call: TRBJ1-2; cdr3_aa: CASSVSQGAGGYTF; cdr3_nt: TGTGCCAGCAGCGTATCCCAGGGGGCCGGAGGCTACACCTTC
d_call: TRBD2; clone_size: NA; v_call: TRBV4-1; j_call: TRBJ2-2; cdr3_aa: CASSQGEATSGTGELFF; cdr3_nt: TGCGCCAGCAGCCAAGGGGAGGCGACTAGCGGGACCGGGGAGCTGTTTTTT
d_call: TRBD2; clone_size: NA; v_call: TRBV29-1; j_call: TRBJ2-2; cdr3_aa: CSVGGTSFSGELFF; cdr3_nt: TGCAGCGTTGGGGGGACTAGCTTTTCCGGGGAGCTGTTTTTT
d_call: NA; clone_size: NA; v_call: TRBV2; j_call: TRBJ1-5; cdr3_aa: CASSGGGGNQPQHF; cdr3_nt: TGTGCCAGCAGTGGCGGGGGGGGGAATCAGCCCCAGCATTTT
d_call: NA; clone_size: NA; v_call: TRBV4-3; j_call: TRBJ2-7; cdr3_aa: CASSQAWGPSPYEQYF; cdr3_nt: TGCGCCAGCAGCCAAGCCTGGGGACCTTCTCCCTACGAGCAGTACTTC
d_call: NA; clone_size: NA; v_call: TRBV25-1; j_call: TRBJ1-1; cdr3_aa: CASSELKVNTEAFF; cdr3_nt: TGTGCCAGCAGTGAATTGAAGGTGAACACTGAAGCTTTCTTT
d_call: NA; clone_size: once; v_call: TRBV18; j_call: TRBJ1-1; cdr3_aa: CASSDGLNTEAFF; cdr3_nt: TGTGCCAGCTCAGACGGATTGAACACTGAAGCTTTCTTT
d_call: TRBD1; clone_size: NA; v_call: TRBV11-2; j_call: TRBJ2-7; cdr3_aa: CASSFGTGLPEQYF; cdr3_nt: TGTGCCAGCAGCTTCGGGACAGGGCTTCCCGAGCAGTACTTC
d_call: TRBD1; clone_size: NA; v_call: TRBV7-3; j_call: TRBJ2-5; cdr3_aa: CASSSGTGGGTQYF; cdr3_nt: TGTGCCAGCAGCTCCGGGACAGGGGGTGGGACCCAGTACTTC
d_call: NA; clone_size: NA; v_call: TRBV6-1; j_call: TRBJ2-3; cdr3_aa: CASSGFKALLGTDTQYF; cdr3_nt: TGTGCCAGCAGTGGATTTAAAGCGCTCCTCGGCACAGATACGCAGTATTTT
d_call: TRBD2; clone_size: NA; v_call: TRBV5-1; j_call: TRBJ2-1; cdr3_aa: CASSLNSGGHYNEQFF; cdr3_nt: TGCGCCAGCAGCTTGAACAGCGGGGGACACTACAATGAGCAGTTCTTC
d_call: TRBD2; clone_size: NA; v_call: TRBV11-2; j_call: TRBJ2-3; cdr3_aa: CASSFRGGVDTQYF; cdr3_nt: TGTGCCAGCAGCTTCCGCGGGGGGGTAGATACGCAGTATTTT
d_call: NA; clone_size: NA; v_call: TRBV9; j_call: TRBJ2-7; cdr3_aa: CASSVVEGGGSEQYF; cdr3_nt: TGTGCCAGCAGCGTAGTTGAAGGGGGAGGCAGCGAGCAGTACTTC